This T cell receptor (beta chain) was identified in a study of blood T cell repertoires in COVID-19. Study-wide context: Italy, Spain and the United States were the sources of the convalescent and acute COVID-19 samples. PBMCs, B-cell-depleted T cells, or T cells provided the cDNA or gDNA that made up the material.

This CDR3 is 16 amino acids long. Germline V lookup: CDR1 LNHDA, CDR2 SQIVND (reference sequence). Germline trimming cut 6 bases from V and 8 bases from J; bases unmatched to any gene: 10. Original handling: Researchers report that nucleated cell counts were estimated from reference gene primer amplification. Sequencing was performed with immunoSEQ multiplex PCR; in TCRdb, only in-frame clones are kept and a portion is missing. Clonal size and the V and J genes are those of that table, whereas D and trimming came from the DNA. This table holds roughly 340,000 clones, around 90% found once. What was sequenced was peripheral blood. This rearrangement joins TRBV19 to TRBJ2-2, with 12 positions matching TRBD1. The receptor's source is a woman under 30 who had recovered from COVID-19. The chain's CDR3 is CASSPWGQGAHGELFF. Here the CDR3 DNA reads TGTGCCAGTAGCCCATGGGGACAGGGGGCGCATGGGGAGCTGTTTTTT.